The entry below gives a single T cell receptor (beta chain) sequence along with its context. Its cognate antigen is unknown. The protocol was immunoSEQ multiplex PCR, while the TCRdb copy is restricted to in-frame clones and leaves out a portion. The table records about 40,000 clones, approximately 90% of them present only once. Time point meaning: week 5, during vaccination. In every dose of vaccine, 300 ug of mutant IDH1 20-mer peptide was given alongside topical imiquimod. This record comes from a study of a mutant IDH1 vaccine in newly diagnosed glioma. Study summary: Earlier care involved radiotherapy, temozolomide, or both, and the majority received both.

The CDR3 runs to 14 residues. Germline V gene lookup returns CDR1 MNHEY and CDR2 SMNVEV (reference sequence). The V and J ends lost 2 bases and 3 bases respectively, with 8 bases between them. This rearrangement joins TRBV27 to TRBJ1-5; no clear D. The sequence was obtained from a man between 50 and 59 years old with glioma. The source material was PBMCs, sampled from a glioma patient whose treatment included an IDH1 peptide vaccine. This CDR3 reads CASSLARNNQPQHF. Written as DNA, the CDR3 is TGTGCCAGCAGTTTAGCCAGGAACAATCAGCCCCAGCATTTT.